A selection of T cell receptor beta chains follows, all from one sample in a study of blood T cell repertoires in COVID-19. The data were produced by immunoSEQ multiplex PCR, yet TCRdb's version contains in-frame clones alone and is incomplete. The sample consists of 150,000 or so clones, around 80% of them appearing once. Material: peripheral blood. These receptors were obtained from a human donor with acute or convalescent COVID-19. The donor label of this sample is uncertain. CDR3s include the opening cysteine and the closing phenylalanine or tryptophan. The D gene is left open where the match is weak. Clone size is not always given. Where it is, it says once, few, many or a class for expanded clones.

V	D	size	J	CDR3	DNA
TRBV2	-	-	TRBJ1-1	CASSDYRVEAEAFF	TGTGCCAGCAGTGATTACAGGGTTGAGGCTGAAGCTTTCTTT
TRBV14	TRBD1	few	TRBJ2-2	CASSRPGQGRGGELFF	TGTGCCAGCAGCCGACCGGGACAGGGACGGGGCGGGGAGCTGTTTTTT
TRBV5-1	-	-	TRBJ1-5	CASSLDVGDDQPQHF	TGCGCCAGCAGCTTGGACGTAGGAGACGATCAGCCCCAGCATTTT
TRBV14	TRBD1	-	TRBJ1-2	CASSPPGQGDWYGYTF	TGTGCCAGCAGCCCGCCGGGACAGGGTGATTGGTATGGCTACACCTTC
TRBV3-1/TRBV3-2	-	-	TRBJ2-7	CASSPVSRGNEQYF	TGTGCCAGCAGTCCGGTCTCTCGAGGGAACGAGCAGTACTTC
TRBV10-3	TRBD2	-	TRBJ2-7	CAISVVRLAGSYEQYF	TGTGCCATCAGTGTGGTGCGTCTAGCGGGGTCCTACGAGCAGTACTTC
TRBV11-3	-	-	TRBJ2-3	CASSPFGGRMAADTQYF	TGTGCCAGCAGTCCTTTCGGGGGGCGAATGGCAGCAGATACGCAGTATTTT
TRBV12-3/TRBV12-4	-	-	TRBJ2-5	CASSFQETQYF	TGTGCCAGCAGTTTTCAGGAGACCCAGTACTTC
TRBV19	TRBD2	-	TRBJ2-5	CASSPSGGTYQETQYF	TGTGCCAGTAGTCCCAGCGGGGGGACGTACCAAGAGACCCAGTACTTC
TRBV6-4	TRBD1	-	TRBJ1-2	CASRTGQGRSSFGYTF	TGTGCCAGCAGGACGGGACAGGGGCGATCTTCTTTCGGCTACACCTTC
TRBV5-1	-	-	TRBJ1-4	CASSFTGNYEKLFF	TGCGCCAGCAGCTTCACGGGGAACTACGAAAAACTGTTTTTT
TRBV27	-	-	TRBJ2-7	CASSLRPETYEQYF	TGTGCCAGCAGTTTGAGGCCAGAGACCTACGAGCAGTACTTC
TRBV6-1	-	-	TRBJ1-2	CASSEAAGARPNYGYTF	TGTGCCAGCAGTGAAGCTGCAGGGGCGAGACCTAACTATGGCTACACCTTC
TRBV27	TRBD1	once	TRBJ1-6	CASSTQGFGNSPLHF	TGTGCCAGCAGTACACAGGGGTTTGGTAATTCACCCCTCCACTTT
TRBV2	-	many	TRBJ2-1	CASSALADNEQFF	TGTGCCAGCAGCGCCCTAGCCGACAATGAGCAGTTCTTC
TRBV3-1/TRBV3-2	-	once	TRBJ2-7	CASSQAFSSRGHEQYF	TGTGCCAGCAGCCAAGCGTTTTCGAGCAGGGGACACGAGCAGTACTTC
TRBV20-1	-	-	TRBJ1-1	CSAHGQIEAFF	TGCAGTGCGCATGGACAGATTGAAGCTTTCTTT
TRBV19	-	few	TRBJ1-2	CASSIVQGGYGYTF	TGTGCCAGTAGTATCGTACAGGGTGGCTATGGCTACACCTTC
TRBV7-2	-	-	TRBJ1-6	CASSLAGVNSPLHF	TGTGCCAGCAGCTTGGCAGGGGTTAATTCACCCCTCCACTTT
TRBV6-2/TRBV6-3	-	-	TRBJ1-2	CASSYDRSNYGYTF	TGTGCCAGCAGTTACGACAGGAGCAACTATGGCTACACCTTC
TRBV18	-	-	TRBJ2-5	CASSPDQGGTQYF	TGTGCCAGCTCACCAGACCAGGGTGGGACCCAGTACTTC
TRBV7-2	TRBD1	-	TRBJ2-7	CASSSGTGPYEQYF	TGTGCCAGCAGCTCCGGGACAGGGCCGTACGAGCAGTACTTC
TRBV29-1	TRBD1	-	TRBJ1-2	CSVEDRGRLDYGYTF	TGCAGCGTTGAGGACAGGGGGCGGTTAGACTATGGCTACACCTTC
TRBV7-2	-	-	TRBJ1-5	CASSIRGGGDQPQHF	TGTGCCAGCAGCATTAGGGGCGGGGGCGATCAGCCCCAGCATTTT
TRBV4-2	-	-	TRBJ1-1	CASSQDRSSGGPNTEAFF	TGTGCCAGCAGCCAAGATAGGTCGTCAGGAGGGCCGAACACTGAAGCTTTCTTT
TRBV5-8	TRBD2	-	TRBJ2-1	CASSPRLAGANEQFF	TGTGCCAGCAGCCCTCGACTAGCGGGGGCTAATGAGCAGTTCTTC
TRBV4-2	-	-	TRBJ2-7	CASSQDETGRSYEQYF	TGTGCCAGCAGCCAAGACGAGACAGGACGGTCCTACGAGCAGTACTTC
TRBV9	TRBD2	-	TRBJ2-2	CASSVRGTSGGPNTGELFF	TGTGCCAGCAGCGTACGGGGGACTAGCGGGGGCCCGAACACCGGGGAGCTGTTTTTT
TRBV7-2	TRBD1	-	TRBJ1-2	CASSPQGTANYGYTF	TGTGCCAGCAGCCCTCAGGGGACAGCTAACTATGGCTACACCTTC
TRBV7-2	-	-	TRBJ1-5	CASSFSGVIDQPQHF	TGTGCCAGCAGCTTTTCAGGGGTAATCGATCAGCCCCAGCATTTT
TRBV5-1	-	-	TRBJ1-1	CASNLALNTEAFF	TGCGCCAGTAACCTGGCCTTGAACACTGAAGCTTTCTTT
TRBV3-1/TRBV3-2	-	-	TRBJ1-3	CASSQANSGNTIYF	TGTGCCAGCAGCCAAGCCAATTCTGGAAACACCATATATTTT
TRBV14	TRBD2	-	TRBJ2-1	CASSKPGGAYNEQFF	TGTGCCAGCAGCAAACCCGGGGGGGCATACAATGAGCAGTTCTTC
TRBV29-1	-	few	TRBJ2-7	CSVEIGGLRGSYEQYF	TGCAGCGTTGAAATTGGGGGACTTAGGGGATCCTACGAGCAGTACTTC
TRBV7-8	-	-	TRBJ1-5	CASSASPGDSNQPQHF	TGTGCCAGCAGCGCATCCCCCGGAGATAGCAATCAGCCCCAGCATTTT
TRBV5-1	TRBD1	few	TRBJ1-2	CASSLASGTGEGGYTF	TGCGCCAGCAGCTTGGCCTCCGGGACAGGGGAAGGAGGCTACACCTTC
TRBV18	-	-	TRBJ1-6	CASSPAGRGNDNSPLHF	TGTGCCAGCTCACCAGCTGGCAGGGGCAATGATAATTCACCCCTCCACTTT
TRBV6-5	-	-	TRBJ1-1	CASSYLDSSGEAFF	TGTGCCAGCAGCTACCTGGACAGTTCAGGTGAAGCTTTCTTT
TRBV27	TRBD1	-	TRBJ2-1	CASSSDNRGHNEQFF	TGTGCCAGCAGTTCAGACAACAGGGGTCACAATGAGCAGTTCTTC
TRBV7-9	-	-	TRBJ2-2	CASRSGTNLAGELFF	TGTGCCAGCAGATCCGGGACAAATCTAGCCGGGGAGCTGTTTTTT
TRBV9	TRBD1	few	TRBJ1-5	CASSAGNRGDQPQHF	TGTGCCAGCAGCGCGGGAAACAGGGGGGATCAGCCCCAGCATTTT
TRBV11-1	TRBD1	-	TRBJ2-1	CASSSRDRDHEQFF	TGTGCCAGCAGCTCCCGGGACAGGGACCATGAGCAGTTCTTC
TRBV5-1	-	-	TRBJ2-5	CASSFGLSRETQYF	TGCGCCAGCAGCTTTGGACTGTCCCGAGAGACCCAGTACTTC
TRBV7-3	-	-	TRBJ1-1	CASSPQGTMNTEAFF	TGTGCCAGCAGCCCCCAAGGGACTATGAACACTGAAGCTTTCTTT
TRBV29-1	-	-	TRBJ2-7	CSFIRDTGNEQYF	TGCAGCTTCATCAGGGATACAGGAAACGAGCAGTACTTC
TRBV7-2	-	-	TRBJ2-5	CASSSRETQYF	TGTGCCAGCAGCTCTAGAGAGACCCAGTACTTC
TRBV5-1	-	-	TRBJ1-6	CASSFGPADSPLHF	TGCGCCAGCAGCTTCGGTCCAGCGGATTCACCCCTCCACTTT
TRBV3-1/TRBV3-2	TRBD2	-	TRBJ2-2	CASSPSGGRLAGELFF	TGTGCCAGCAGCCCTTCCGGGGGGAGGTTGGCCGGGGAGCTGTTTTTT
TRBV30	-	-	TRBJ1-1	CAWSHPGGGEAFF	TGTGCCTGGAGTCATCCGGGAGGGGGGGAAGCTTTCTTT
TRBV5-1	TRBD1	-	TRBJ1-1	CASSRNPGQGFGTEAFF	TGCGCCAGCAGCCGGAACCCGGGACAGGGGTTTGGGACTGAAGCTTTCTTT
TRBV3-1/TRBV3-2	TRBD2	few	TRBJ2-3	CASSQGLAGGTDTQYF	TGTGCCAGCAGCCAAGGACTAGCGGGGGGCACAGATACGCAGTATTTT